These 32 T cell receptor beta chains were all obtained from the same sample, sequenced in a study of blood T cells in healthy people across ages (dated by TCRdb to 2014 to 2015). To prepare the library, 5' RACE was applied. Sequencing took place on an Illumina HiSeq 2500. The second PCR ran for about 6 to 12 cycles and used a J-beta primer mix along with a sample-barcoded 5' primer. TCRdb ran its own pipeline on the public reads, namely fastp trimming at Q25 and MiXCR clone calling, and kept in-frame beta chains. Rows are combined by CDR3 protein, so each entry shows the most common genes and DNA. This sample holds hundreds of thousands of distinct CDR3 sequences; more than 20% were observed only once. The ten largest clones take up 8.7% of the sample. These records were also assigned to another study, of T cells of mothers and their children.

The sequenced sample was blood. The receptor source for this set is a boy between 10 and 17 years old in good health.

The chain carries TRBV27 and TRBJ2-1, with D unclear. This CDR3 contains 12 residues. Germline assignment: CDR1 MNHEY and CDR2 SMNVEV (reference sequence). V lost 5 bases and J 8 bases, leaving 10 bases between the germline ends. CDR3 residues: CASSPSVDEQFF. CDR3 nucleotides: TGTGCCAGCAGTCCTTCAGTGGATGAGCAGTTCTTC.

V usage is TRBV6-6 and J usage is TRBJ2-7; 9 bases fit TRBD1. This CDR3 has 12 residues. Germline-derived CDR1 and CDR2 are MNHNY and SVGAGI (reference sequence). Germline trimming cut 7 bases from V and 6 bases from J; bases unmatched to any gene: 4. The CDR3 reads CASTGTGREQYF. CDR3 in DNA: TGTGCCAGCACGGGGACAGGGCGCGAGCAGTACTTC.

This chain joins TRBV4-2 and TRBJ1-1; D is unclear. The CDR3 runs to 17 residues. Trimming pared 4 bases from V and 1 base from J, leaving 19 bases between. Germline V gene sequence: CDR1 LGHNA, CDR2 YNFKEQ. CDR3 sequence reads: CASSLRLRARANTEAFF. The CDR3 DNA reads as TGTGCCAGCAGCCTACGACTGAGAGCGAGAGCGAACACTGAAGCTTTCTTT.

The chain combines TRBV7-2 with TRBJ2-3; D gene ambiguous. This CDR3 comprises 14 residues. Per the germline V gene, CDR1 is SGHTA and CDR2 is FQGNSA. Trimming cost V 1 base and J 0 bases, with 5 bases left between them. For the CDR3, the DNA is TGTGCCAGCAGCTTAGGTTACAGCACAGATACGCAGTATTTT. Protein sequence: CASSLGYSTDTQYF.

This clonotype came up a few times. The rearrangement links TRBV12-3 or TRBV12-4 to TRBJ2-2; D is ambiguous. CDR3 length: 15 residues. The V gene lost 3 bases and the J gene lost 1 base, with 9 bases spanning the gap. CDR3 DNA: TGTGCCAGCAGTTTTGTGGGGTTGAACACCGGGGAGCTGTTTTTT. It yields the protein CASSFVGLNTGELFF.

This chain links TRBV4-1 with TRBJ2-7; tentative D call: TRBD1 (6 bases). The V gene's germline CDR1 is MGHRA and CDR2 YSYEKL. Trimming left V 3 bases short and J 1 base short, with 10 bases between. The CDR3 contains 14 residues. The CDR3 region has the DNA TGCGCCAGCAGCCAGACCACAGGGTCCTACGAGCAGTACTTC. Amino acid sequence: CASSQTTGSYEQYF.

Only a few counts were recorded for this clonotype. The rearrangement links TRBV5-1 to TRBJ2-5; D ambiguous. The CDR3 runs 14 residues. Germline-derived CDR1 and CDR2 are SGHRS and YFSETQ. V lost 4 bases to trimming and J lost 0 bases, with 10 bases between them. As DNA, the CDR3 is TGCGCCAGCAGCCCAGAACGCAACCAAGAGACCCAGTACTTC. Its translation is CASSPERNQETQYF.

This clonotype was observed a single time. The chain joins TRBV3-1 to TRBJ2-3, with 8 bases aligning to TRBD2. The CDR3 covers 17 residues. The V and J ends lost 0 bases and 0 bases, in that order; junction bases with no gene match: 5. The germline CDR1 and CDR2 sequences are LGHDT and YNNKEL (reference sequence). As DNA, the CDR3 is TGTGCCAGCAGCCAAGACGGGGCGGGAGGTAGCACAGATACGCAGTATTTT. Encoded protein: CASSQDGAGGSTDTQYF.

V and J are TRBV7-2 and TRBJ2-5; 7 bases align to TRBD1. The germline V gene has CDR1 SGHTA and CDR2 FQGNSA. There are 15 residues in the CDR3. V was clipped by 1 base and J by 5 bases; unmatched bases: 7. This CDR3 reads CASSLDPQGWETQYF. CDR3 bases: TGTGCCAGCAGCTTAGACCCACAGGGGTGGGAGACCCAGTACTTC.

In this sample, this clonotype turned up a few times. The V call is TRBV6-1, the J call TRBJ2-4; 8 bases fit TRBD2. This CDR3 has 16 residues. V dropped 6 bases and J dropped 0; count of bases not matched to a gene: 7. CDR1 and CDR2 from the germline V gene are MNHNS and SASEGT. CDR3 residues: CASSTRRGEAKNIQYF. The CDR3 nucleotides are TGTGCCAGCAGCACTCGGCGGGGGGAAGCCAAAAACATTCAGTACTTC.

Ten or more counts support this clonotype. CDR3 residues: CASSPRTKNTGELFF. The CDR3, as DNA: TGTGCCAGCAGCCCAAGGACTAAAAACACCGGGGAGCTGTTTTTT. The chain links TRBV13 to TRBJ2-2; D possibly corresponds to TRBD2 (6 bases). Germline V gene lookup returns CDR1 PRHDT and CDR2 FYEKMQ (reference sequence). The CDR3 spans 15 residues. Trimming took off 5 bases at V and 2 bases at J, with 12 bases between the two ends.

This sequence joins TRBV20-1 and TRBJ2-6; D gene unclear. V lost 2 bases, J lost 0 bases, and 5 bases lay in between. Germline V CDR1 and CDR2: DFQATT, SNEGSKA (reference sequence). The CDR3 has 14 residues. In DNA, the CDR3 is TGCAGTGCTAGATCGAGCTCTGGGGCCAACGTCCTGACTTTC. Translating gives CSARSSSGANVLTF.

This clonotype has more than one count but fewer than ten. This chain uses TRBV4-1 with TRBJ2-7; D gene uncertain. Germline V CDR1 and CDR2: MGHRA, YSYEKL. V was shortened by 0 bases and J by 0 bases, with 9 bases between the two germline ends. This CDR3 has 15 amino acids. The CDR3, as DNA: TGCGCCAGCAGCCAAGACCCCATGAGCTCCTACGAGCAGTACTTC. Its protein product is CASSQDPMSSYEQYF.

This chain uses TRBV18 with TRBJ2-4, with TRBD1 as a possible D gene (5 bases). Looked up from germline, CDR1 is KGHSH and CDR2 is LQKENI. The CDR3 totals 14 residues. Trimming cost V 2 bases and J 6 bases, with 11 bases left between them. CDR3 residues: CASSPTRDRNIQYF. DNA of the CDR3: TGTGCCAGCTCACCAACGAGAGACAGAAACATTCAGTACTTC.

This rearrangement joins TRBV4-1 to TRBJ2-1; no clear D. The CDR3 runs 15 residues. Germline values: CDR1 MGHRA, CDR2 YSYEKL. The V and J ends lost 0 bases and 8 bases respectively, with 14 bases between them. The CDR3 protein is CASSQDWQYRDEQFF. The CDR3 nucleotides read TGCGCCAGCAGCCAAGATTGGCAATATCGGGATGAGCAGTTCTTC.

This sequence joins TRBV4-3 and TRBJ2-7, with 9 bases aligning to TRBD2. V shed 0 bases and J 0 bases; nucleotides not matched to a gene: 9. This CDR3 is 18 amino acids long. Looked up from germline, CDR1 is LGHNA and CDR2 is YSLEER. The CDR3 region is CASSQDAGLAGVSYEQYF. The CDR3, as DNA: TGCGCCAGCAGCCAAGATGCGGGACTAGCAGGAGTCTCCTACGAGCAGTACTTC.

This clonotype came up a few times. The chain employs TRBV20-1 and TRBJ2-1; TRBD2 is a possible D gene (6 bases). The V gene lost 6 bases and the J gene lost 4 bases, with 22 bases spanning the gap. The CDR3 has 16 amino acids. CDR1 is DFQATT and CDR2 is SNEGSKA in the germline V gene (reference sequence). The CDR3 region is CSAPPEGTAFYNEQFF. CDR3 DNA sequence: TGCAGTGCCCCCCCGGAGGGGACGGCCTTTTACAATGAGCAGTTCTTC.

The chain carries TRBV21-1 and TRBJ2-3; the D call in the table, TRBD2, was not verified against the DNA. TRBV21-1 is a pseudogene segment. CDR3 size: 16 residues. The CDR3 region is CASSPPVRAGRDTQYF. CDR3 bases: TGTGCCAGCAGCCCTCCGGTGAGGGCCGGTAGGGATACGCAGTATTTT.

The J gene is TRBJ2-5, the V gene TRBV2, with 9 nucleotides matching TRBD1. The J call is doubtful: the DNA matches TRBJ2-7 better. Germline V lookup: CDR1 SNHLY, CDR2 FYNNEI. This CDR3 is 17 amino acids long. The CDR3 region has the DNA TGTGCCAGCAGTGAGGTCGGTGGTAGGACAGGGGAGTACGAGCAGTACTTC. It codes for CASSEVGGRTGEYEQYF.

This clonotype has only a few counts. This chain joins TRBV7-2 and TRBJ2-5; the match to TRBD1 covers 7 bases. The J call may be wrong; the DNA end is better matched by TRBJ2-1. CDR1 and CDR2 from the germline V gene are SGHTA and FQGNSA. This CDR3 has 13 residues. For the CDR3, the DNA is TGTGCCAGCAGCCAGGGGGTAGGCAATGAGCAGTTCTTC. This gives the protein CASSQGVGNEQFF.

V usage is TRBV28 and J usage is TRBJ2-1, with 15 positions matching TRBD2. With 4 bases clipped from V and 9 bases from J, the junction kept 4 bases outside the gene matches. Germline V CDR1 and CDR2: MDHEN, SYDVKM. This CDR3 contains 15 residues. In nucleotides, the CDR3 is TGTGCCAGCAGTTCCCCGGGACTAGCGGGAGGTGAGCAGTTCTTC. It yields the protein CASSSPGLAGGEQFF.

This clonotype was counted only a few times. The rearrangement uses TRBV4-3 and TRBJ2-1, with 9 bases identical to TRBD2. Looked up from germline, CDR1 is LGHNA and CDR2 is YSLEER. This CDR3 contains 17 residues. The junction had 13 bases not matched to a gene; V was cut back by 2 bases and J by 8 bases. The CDR3 DNA reads as TGCGCCAGCAGCCAACTGACTAGCGGAGCCATTCCTGATGAGCAGTTCTTC. Its translation: CASSQLTSGAIPDEQFF.

This clonotype was detected only a few times. The chain carries TRBV27 and TRBJ2-5, with 13 positions matching TRBD2. The DNA end lines up better with TRBJ2-1; the J call may be wrong. This CDR3 is 16 amino acids long. CDR1 MNHEY and CDR2 SMNVEV come from the germline V gene (reference sequence). Here the CDR3 reads CASRQGLAGAFGEQFF. The CDR3 DNA reads as TGTGCCAGCAGACAAGGACTAGCGGGAGCCTTTGGGGAGCAGTTCTTC.

The J gene is TRBJ2-7, the V gene TRBV7-8; 8 bases match TRBD1. There are 15 residues in the CDR3. V trimming: 0 bases; J trimming: 3 bases; junction bases outside the gene matches: 4. Germline V lookup: CDR1 SGHVS, CDR2 FQNEAQ. In DNA, the CDR3 is TGTGCCAGCAGCTTAGCGGGACAGGCGTACTACGAGCAGTACTTC. This translates into CASSLAGQAYYEQYF.

The gene calls are TRBV7-9 and TRBJ2-1; 10 nucleotides line up with TRBD2. The trim removed 3 bases at V and 4 bases at J, leaving 6 bases unmatched. The V gene's germline CDR1 is SEHNR and CDR2 FQNEAQ (reference sequence). The CDR3 length is 16 residues. CDR3 protein: CASSLSGGAGYNEQFF. For the CDR3, the DNA is TGTGCCAGCAGCTTGAGCGGGGGGGCAGGTTACAATGAGCAGTTCTTC. The variable domain in full, with the rest retrieved from reference TRBV7-9 and TRBJ2-1, is DTGVSQNPRHKITKRGQNVTFRCDPISEHNRLYWYRQTLGQGPEFLTYFQNEAQLEKSRLLSDRFSAERPKGSFSTLEIQRTEQGDSAMYLCASSLSGGAGYNEQFFGPGTRLTVL.

The chain joins TRBV4-2 to TRBJ1-5; the match to TRBD1 covers 7 bases. The CDR3 contains 15 residues. Unmatched junction bases numbered 10, after V lost 4 bases and J lost 7 bases. CDR1 LGHNA and CDR2 YNFKEQ come from the germline V gene. CDR3 DNA sequence: TGTGCCAGCAGCCCCTTTGACAGGGTCGACCAGCCCCAGCATTTT. Translation gives CASSPFDRVDQPQHF.

DNA for the CDR3: TGTGCCAGCAGCGTAGCCGACGGACTCTACGAGCAGTACTTC. Translation gives CASSVADGLYEQYF. The V gene is TRBV9, the J gene TRBJ2-7, with a possible D match to TRBD2 (5 bases). With 0 bases removed from V and 3 bases from J, the gap between germline ends came to 10 bases. Per germline, CDR1 SGDLS and CDR2 YYNGEE. This CDR3 is 14 amino acids long.

This clonotype was picked up a small number of times. This rearrangement joins TRBV21-1 to TRBJ1-2. TRBV21-1 is annotated as a pseudogene. CDR3 length equals 13 residues. CDR3 residues: CASSNAMGYGYTF. The DNA for the CDR3 is TGTGCCAGCAGCAATGCAATGGGGTATGGCTACACCTTC.

The V call is TRBV7-8, the J call TRBJ2-5, with D unclear. V lost 4 bases and J lost 7, with 10 bases in between. Germline lookup yields CDR1 SGHVS and CDR2 FQNEAQ. This CDR3 spans 12 amino acids. The CDR3 protein is CASSYPIGTQYF. CDR3 DNA: TGTGCCAGCAGCTACCCTATAGGGACCCAGTACTTC.

V gene TRBV5-5 combines with J gene TRBJ1-4; D is unclear. From germline, CDR1 is SGHKS and CDR2 YYEKEE (reference sequence). With 0 bases removed from V and 0 bases from J, the gap between germline ends came to 12 bases. This CDR3 spans 17 amino acids. The CDR3 region is CASSLALPGATNEKLFF. CDR3 nucleotide sequence: TGTGCCAGCAGCTTGGCCCTCCCGGGAGCAACTAATGAAAAACTGTTTTTT.

The sample holds a few counts of this clonotype. This sequence joins TRBV14 and TRBJ2-7; D is possibly TRBD1 (5 bases). The CDR3 extends over 13 amino acids. Deletions cut 5 bases from V and 5 bases from J, with 13 bases between. Germline assignment: CDR1 SGHDN and CDR2 FVKESK. In DNA form, the CDR3 reads TGTGCCAGCAGCTTTTATTCAGGGAACGAGCAGTACTTC. It is translated as CASSFYSGNEQYF.

This clonotype was seen only a few times. This chain connects TRBV19 to TRBJ2-7; TRBD1 aligns across 7 bases. Germline-derived CDR1 and CDR2 are LNHDA and SQIVND (reference sequence). V lost 1 base and J lost 4; bases outside the gene matches: 7. This CDR3 is 15 amino acids long. CDR3 sequence reads: CASSIGPGQTYEQYF. CDR3 DNA sequence: TGTGCCAGTAGTATAGGGCCGGGACAGACTTACGAGCAGTACTTC. Filled out from reference TRBV19 and TRBJ2-7, the complete variable domain reads DGGITQSPKYLFRKEGQNVTLSCEQNLNHDAMYWYRQDPGQGLRLIYYSQIVNDFQKGDIAEGYSVSREKKESFPLTVTSAQKNPTAFYLCASSIGPGQTYEQYFGPGTRLTVT.